Shown below are 18 T cell receptor beta chains from a single sample sequenced in a study of memory CD4+ T cells and cytomegalovirus serostatus (dated by TCRdb to the late 2010s). Single viable CD3+CD4+CD8-CD45RO+ cells were sorted as memory CD4+ T cells on a FACSAria II. The method was the immunoSEQ multiplex PCR assay. The immuneACCESS repertoire file appears here via TCRdb, limited to in-frame rearrangements. These files lack a portion of the clones; in checked studies, under half of the deficit traces to unresolved V genes, and the cause of the others is not known. A total of about 44,000 clones appear in this sample, around 80% of them only once. The ten largest clonotypes hold around 1.9% of the sample. The sample consisted of memory CD4+ T cells from blood. The receptors here all came from an adult in good health and CMV-seronegative.

This chain links TRBV11-1 with TRBJ1-4; 9 nucleotides match TRBD1. V dropped 3 bases and J dropped 7; count of bases not matched to a gene: 0. From germline, CDR1 is SGHAT and CDR2 FQDESV (reference sequence). There are 13 residues in the CDR3. This CDR3 reads CASSLDRGEKLFF. CDR3 sequence (DNA): TGTGCCAGCAGCTTGGACAGGGGTGAAAAACTGTTTTTT.

The chain joins TRBV11-3 to TRBJ2-1, with D possibly matching TRBD1 (5 bases). This CDR3 is 15 amino acids long. Germline V gene lookup returns CDR1 SGHNT and CDR2 YENEEA. Trimming removed 5 bases from V and 4 bases from J, with 15 bases in between. CDR3 in amino acids: CASSPPRQPYNEQFF. CDR3 coding DNA: TGTGCCAGCAGCCCCCCACGACAGCCTTACAATGAGCAGTTCTTC.

The chain uses TRBV4-2 and TRBJ2-3; D call uncertain. In germline, CDR1 is LGHNA, CDR2 YNFKEQ. V was clipped by 3 bases and J by 0 bases, with 13 bases between them. The CDR3 is made up of 16 amino acids. CDR3 DNA sequence: TGTGCCAGCAGCCAGGTCCATTTATCAAGCACAGATACGCAGTATTTT. It encodes CASSQVHLSSTDTQYF.

The genes are TRBV9 and TRBJ2-7; D might be TRBD1 (6 bases). CDR3 length equals 13 residues. V lost 1 base and J 3 bases, leaving 8 bases between the germline ends. Germline V CDR1 and CDR2: SGDLS, YYNGEE. CDR3 in DNA: TGTGCCAGCAGCGTAAGGGACAACTACGAGCAGTACTTC. Amino acids: CASSVRDNYEQYF.

The chain joins TRBV6-1 to TRBJ2-1; a weak D match, TRBD1 (6 bases). V lost 8 bases, J lost 4 bases, and 12 bases lay in between. Germline CDR1 MNHNS, CDR2 SASEGT. CDR3 length: 13 amino acids. The CDR3 spells CASSGTNYNEQFF. As DNA, the CDR3 is TGTGCCAGCTCAGGGACAAATTACAATGAGCAGTTCTTC.

V and J are TRBV11-2 and TRBJ2-3; weak D call: TRBD2 (6 bases). Trimming left V 5 bases short and J 0 bases short, with 18 bases between. This CDR3 is 17 amino acids long. The germline gives CDR1 SGHAT, CDR2 FQNNGV. As DNA, the CDR3 is TGTGCCAGCAGCCTACGACTAGTAACCTCTAGCACAGATACGCAGTATTTT. Its protein is CASSLRLVTSSTDTQYF.

The chain carries TRBV6-6 and TRBJ1-1; tentatively, D is TRBD1 (6 bases). The CDR3 is 13 residues long. Trimming stripped 6 bases from V and 3 bases from J, with 11 bases between. The V gene's germline CDR1 is MNHNY and CDR2 SVGAGI (reference sequence). DNA of the CDR3: TGTGCCAGCAGGAACGGACAGTACACTGAAGCTTTCTTT. Its protein product is CASRNGQYTEAFF.

The gene calls are TRBV18 and TRBJ1-3, with TRBD1 identical over 9 bases. Per germline, CDR1 KGHSH and CDR2 LQKENI. The CDR3 runs 15 residues. After removal of 4 bases from V and 1 base from J, the junction contained 2 bases not matched to a gene. The chain's CDR3 is CASSQGTGSGNTIYF. The CDR3 nucleotides are TGTGCCAGCTCACAAGGGACAGGGTCTGGAAACACCATATATTTT. Full variable domain (missing parts from reference TRBV18 and TRBJ1-3): NAGVMQNPRHLVRRRGQEARLRCSPMKGHSHVYWYRQLPEEGLKFMVYLQKENIIDESGMPKERFSAEFPKEGPSILRIQQVVRGDSAAYFCASSQGTGSGNTIYFGEGSWLTVV.

The V gene is TRBV4-1, the J gene TRBJ2-7; D possibly matches TRBD1 or TRBD2 (5 bases each). The CDR3 has 14 amino acids. The germline V gene encodes CDR1 MGHRA and CDR2 YSYEKL. V lost 1 base and J 3 bases, leaving 10 bases between the germline ends. CDR3 sequence: CASSQVGTIYEQYF. The CDR3, as DNA: TGCGCCAGCAGCCAAGTGGGGACGATCTACGAGCAGTACTTC.

The chain uses TRBV6-5 and TRBJ2-1; possible D gene TRBD1, 5 bases. The CDR3 has 14 amino acids. The V gene's germline CDR1 is MNHEY and CDR2 SVGAGI. Trimming left V 6 bases short and J 0 bases short, with 9 bases between. CDR3 nucleotide sequence: TGTGCCAGCAGCCTTACAGGCTCCTACAATGAGCAGTTCTTC. This translates into CASSLTGSYNEQFF.

The chain is built from TRBV29-1 and TRBJ2-1; TRBD2 matches 8 bases. This CDR3 contains 11 residues. Germline CDR1 SQVTM, CDR2 ANQGSEA. V shed 7 bases and J 7 bases; nucleotides not matched to a gene: 3. For the CDR3, the DNA is TGCAGCGGGACTAGCTTGAATGAGCAGTTCTTC. Translation gives CSGTSLNEQFF.

CDR3 nucleotides: TGTGCCAGCAGCCGGGGGTCCCAAGAGACCCAGTACTTC. Translated, it gives CASSRGSQETQYF. V is TRBV7-8 and J is TRBJ2-5; D is perhaps TRBD2 (6 bases). Germline V CDR1 and CDR2: SGHVS, FQNEAQ. Trimming pared 5 bases from V and 1 base from J, leaving 8 bases between. This CDR3 has 13 residues.

The chain links TRBV6-1 to TRBJ1-1, with 12 bases identical to TRBD1. CDR1 and CDR2 (germline): MNHNS, SASEGT. With 7 bases clipped from V and 11 bases from J, the junction kept 14 bases outside the gene matches. The CDR3 has 15 amino acids. The CDR3 DNA follows: TGTGCCAGCACTGATGGGGGACAGGGGGCAAATAACGCTTTCTTT. Its translation: CASTDGGQGANNAFF.

This clone showed up just a few times. V is TRBV11-3 and J is TRBJ1-6; 7 bases align to TRBD1. The ends lost 6 bases at V and 5 bases at J; junction bases unmatched: 7. Germline CDR1 reads SGHNT; CDR2 reads YENEEA. This CDR3 comprises 15 residues. The CDR3: CASRVRGTDNSPLHF. CDR3 nucleotide sequence: TGTGCCAGCAGGGTACGAGGGACAGATAATTCACCCCTCCACTTT.

The chain combines TRBV7-2 with TRBJ2-5; maybe TRBD2 (5 bases). Germline assignment: CDR1 SGHTA and CDR2 FQGNSA. This CDR3 has 15 amino acids. Trimming shortened V by 7 bases and J by 5 bases, and 20 bases separated the two germline ends. The CDR3 is CASNRFGGLFETQYF. The DNA for the CDR3 is TGTGCCAGCAACCGATTCGGTGGACTTTTTGAGACCCAGTACTTC.

In nucleotides, the CDR3 is TGTGCCAGCAGTTTGAATTGGGCGACAGGGAAGAACTATGGCTACACCTTC. Protein sequence: CASSLNWATGKNYGYTF. The chain links TRBV27 to TRBJ1-2, with 7 bases lining up with TRBD1. With 3 bases clipped from V and 2 bases from J, the junction kept 12 bases outside the gene matches. Germline CDR1 reads MNHEY; CDR2 reads SMNVEV (reference sequence). The CDR3 contains 17 residues.

The V and J genes are TRBV28 and TRBJ1-5; tentatively, D is TRBD1 (6 bases). V lost 10 bases and J 0 bases, leaving 13 bases between the germline ends. The CDR3 length is 14 residues. Germline V CDR1 and CDR2: MDHEN, SYDVKM. Here the CDR3 DNA reads TGTGCCACCTCCGGACAGTATAGCAATCAGCCCCAGCATTTT. This gives the protein CATSGQYSNQPQHF.

The rearrangement links TRBV5-4 to TRBJ2-1; a possible D gene is TRBD1 (6 bases). The CDR3 runs to 15 residues. Germline assignment: CDR1 SGHNT and CDR2 YYREEE (reference sequence). V gave up 1 base and J gave up 7 bases, with 15 bases separating them. In DNA form, the CDR3 reads TGTGCCAGCAGCTTGAGCCAGGGGCTGACTAATGAGCAGTTCTTC. This codes for CASSLSQGLTNEQFF.